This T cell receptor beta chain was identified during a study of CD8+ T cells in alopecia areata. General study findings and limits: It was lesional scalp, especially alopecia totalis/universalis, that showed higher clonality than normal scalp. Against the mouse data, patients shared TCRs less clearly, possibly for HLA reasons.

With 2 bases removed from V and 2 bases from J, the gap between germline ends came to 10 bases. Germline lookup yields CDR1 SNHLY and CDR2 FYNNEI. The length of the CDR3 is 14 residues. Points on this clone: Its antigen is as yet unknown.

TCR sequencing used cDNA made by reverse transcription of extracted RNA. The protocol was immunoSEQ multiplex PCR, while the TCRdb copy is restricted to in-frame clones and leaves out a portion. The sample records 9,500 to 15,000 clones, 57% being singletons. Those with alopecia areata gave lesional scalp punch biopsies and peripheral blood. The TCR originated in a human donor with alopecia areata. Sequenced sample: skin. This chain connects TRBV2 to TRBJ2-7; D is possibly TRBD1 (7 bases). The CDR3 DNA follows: TGTGCCAGCAGTGAACAGGGGGAGGCCTACGAGCAGTACTTC. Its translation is CASSEQGEAYEQYF.